The following is a T cell receptor (beta chain) sequence with its context. Its antigen is not known. The germline CDR1 and CDR2 sequences are SGHTA and FQGNSA. Trimming removed 7 bases at V and 2 bases at J, with 18 bases between. This CDR3 spans 15 amino acids. The sample belongs to a study of shared clonotypes between healthy human individuals. For the study at large: Researchers assigned three CD4 naive, three CD4 memory, two CD8 naive and one CD8 memory plate to each donor.

The study, taken as a whole, reports: Rarefaction demonstrated incomplete sorted-subset sequencing despite large depth.

Several immunoSEQ plates held equal portions of the genomic DNA taken from each subset. This table comes from immunoSEQ multiplex PCR, and its TCRdb copy is limited to in-frame clones, with some not included. The table includes 650,000 to 750,000 clones, 72% detected once. Donors comprised healthy HIV-negative adults lacking recent acute infections or vaccinations. The source of this sequence is a woman in her 30s in good health. Sequenced: memory CD4+ T cells sorted from blood. Subset reported: CD45RA-negative fraction. This chain uses TRBV7-2 with TRBJ2-7; D is perhaps TRBD2 (5 bases). CDR3 loop: CASNQSPLVTYEQYF. In DNA, the CDR3 is TGTGCCAGCAACCAATCCCCACTAGTTACCTACGAGCAGTACTTC.